Listed below are T cell receptor beta chains from one sample, sequenced in a study of cytomegalovirus exposure and HLA in healthy donors. The data were produced by immunoSEQ multiplex PCR, yet TCRdb's version contains in-frame clones alone and is incomplete. The sample shows tens of thousands of clones, around 70% of them seen only once. Sequencing was performed on PBMCs. The receptors originated from a woman between 45 and 60 years old in good health and CMV-seronegative. Both conserved end residues are part of each CDR3. The order of the fields is clone size, J gene, D gene, V gene, CDR3 DNA, CDR3 protein. A D gene is named only where the DNA matches it firmly. Not all rows give a size; the values are once, few, many and, for expanded clones, a class.

>once|TRBJ2-3|NA|TRBV30
TGTGCCTGGAGTGTGGGAGCAAAGCAGTATTTT
CAWSVGAKQYF
>NA|TRBJ2-7|TRBD1|TRBV11-2
TGTGCCAGCAGCTCATCAATTTCCTCGGGACAGGGGAGCGTCTACGAGCAGTACTTC
CASSSSISSGQGSVYEQYF
>NA|TRBJ1-5|NA|TRBV11-2
TGTGCCAGCAGCAGCGAACTCAATCAGCCCCAGCATTTT
CASSSELNQPQHF
>NA|TRBJ2-4|NA|TRBV29-1
TGCAGCGTTGATTGGGGAGTCGAGAACATTCAGTACTTC
CSVDWGVENIQYF
>NA|TRBJ1-2|NA|TRBV6-5
TGTGCCAGCAGTTACTCACAGATCTATGGCTACACCTTC
CASSYSQIYGYTF
>NA|TRBJ2-6|NA|TRBV4-3
TGCGCCAGCAGCCCCTCCGTCTCTGGGGCCAACGTCCTGACTTTC
CASSPSVSGANVLTF
>NA|TRBJ1-2|NA|TRBV6-1
TGTGCCAGCAGTGAGGGCAGGGGACCATATGGCTACACCTTC
CASSEGRGPYGYTF
>NA|TRBJ1-6|NA|TRBV30
TGTGCCTGGAAGCCTAAATCGAGCTCCTATAATTCACCCCTCCACTTT
CAWKPKSSSYNSPLHF
>NA|TRBJ1-1|NA|TRBV4-2
TGTGCCAGCAGCCAAGATTTGGGGAGGGGGGAAGCTTTCTTT
CASSQDLGRGEAFF
>NA|TRBJ2-4|NA|TRBV19
TGTGCCAGTAGTGAGGTTCCTCTAGCCAAAAACATTCAGTACTTC
CASSEVPLAKNIQYF
>few|TRBJ1-1|NA|TRBV5-1
TGCGCCAGCAGCTTGGAAGGGAGGAGCACTGAAGCTTTCTTT
CASSLEGRSTEAFF
>few|TRBJ2-7|NA|TRBV18
TGTGCCAGCTCACCCTCTCTTCAACAGCGAGGGGAGCAGTACTTC
CASSPSLQQRGEQYF
>NA|TRBJ2-1|TRBD1|TRBV11-2
TGTGCCAGCAGCCTCGACAGGGGGAATGAGCAGTTCTTC
CASSLDRGNEQFF
>NA|TRBJ2-5|NA|TRBV13
TGTGCCAGCAGCTTTCTGGAGACCCAGTACTTC
CASSFLETQYF
>NA|TRBJ2-7|NA|TRBV10-1
TGCGCCACCTCCCGGGACTCGAGCTCCTACGAGCAGTACTTC
CATSRDSSSYEQYF
>NA|TRBJ2-5|NA|TRBV30
TGTGCCTGGAGTATACAGGGTGGAGAGACCCAGTACTTC
CAWSIQGGETQYF
>NA|TRBJ2-1|TRBD1|TRBV10-2
TGCGCCAGCAGTGAGTCGCACCGGGACAGCCCTAACAATGAGCAGTTCTTC
CASSESHRDSPNNEQFF
>NA|TRBJ2-2|NA|TRBV4-2
TGTGCCAGCAGCCAAGAAAGGGGCCCAGAGGGGGCCGGGGAGCTGTTTTTT
CASSQERGPEGAGELFF
>NA|TRBJ1-1|NA|TRBV5-1
TGCGCCAGCGCCCTCTCAGCACCGGCGATGGGGGGCACTGAAGCTTTCTTT
CASALSAPAMGGTEAFF
>NA|TRBJ1-1|NA|TRBV5-1
TGCGCCAGCAAGATCGCTCCGGGGTCTGGGAACACTGAAGCTTTCTTT
CASKIAPGSGNTEAFF
>NA|TRBJ2-5|NA|TRBV7-2
TGTGCCAGCAGCCCCGGTGGAGTACCAGAGACCCAGTACTTC
CASSPGGVPETQYF
>NA|TRBJ1-2|TRBD1|TRBV4-3
TGCGCCAGCAGCCAAGAGGACAGGGCAGGGGGTGGCTACACCTTC
CASSQEDRAGGGYTF
>NA|TRBJ1-2|TRBD1|TRBV27
TGTGCCAGTGGGATCTCGAAACCGGGACAGAACTATGGCTACACCTTC
CASGISKPGQNYGYTF
>NA|TRBJ1-5|NA|TRBV7-6
TGTGCCAGCAGCTTAGCTTCGGGTTTAAATCAGCCCCAGCATTTT
CASSLASGLNQPQHF
>few|TRBJ1-4|TRBD1|TRBV28
TGTGCCAGCAGTTGGGGACAGGGATTAGGAAAACTGTTTTTT
CASSWGQGLGKLFF
>NA|TRBJ2-2|NA|TRBV29-1
TGCAGCGGTGGCAGGGTAGAGGCCGGGGAGCTGTTTTTT
CSGGRVEAGELFF
>NA|TRBJ2-1|NA|TRBV2
TGTGCCAGCAGTGAAGAGACTGGTACCTACAATGAGCAGTTCTTC
CASSEETGTYNEQFF
>NA|TRBJ2-1|NA|TRBV13
TGTGCCAGCAGCTCCGTGGCGGGGAGCAATGAGCAGTTCTTC
CASSSVAGSNEQFF
>NA|TRBJ2-5|TRBD2|TRBV7-9
TGTGCCAGCACCCCTAGCGGGAGTCGGGAGACCCAGTACTTC
CASTPSGSRETQYF
>NA|TRBJ2-1|TRBD2|TRBV19
TGTGCCAGTAGTACGCCCCTTACTAGCGTTTCCTACAATGAGCAGTTCTTC
CASSTPLTSVSYNEQFF
>NA|TRBJ2-1|TRBD2|TRBV4-2
TGTGCCAGCAGCCAAGGCCCAAGCGGGGGGGCCGATGAGCAGTTCTTC
CASSQGPSGGADEQFF
>NA|TRBJ2-7|NA|TRBV28
TGTGCCAGCAGTCCTATCGGAAGGGGGTCCTACGAGCAGTACTTC
CASSPIGRGSYEQYF
>once|TRBJ2-1|NA|TRBV5-1
TGCGCCAGCAGCTTGGCCCCACCTAACAATGAGCAGTTCTTC
CASSLAPPNNEQFF
>NA|TRBJ2-5|NA|TRBV2
TGTGCCAGCAGTCCTAGCGTAGAGACCCAGTACTTC
CASSPSVETQYF
>NA|TRBJ2-5|NA|TRBV2
TGTGCCAGCAGTGTACAGGGTAAACAAGAGACCCAGTACTTC
CASSVQGKQETQYF
>NA|TRBJ1-1|NA|TRBV11-1
TGTGCCAGCAGCTTTGAAGCTGGCACTGAAGCTTTCTTT
CASSFEAGTEAFF
>once|TRBJ2-3|TRBD2|TRBV4-3
TGCGCCAGCAGCCAGGCTAGCGGAAGCACAGATACGCAGTATTTT
CASSQASGSTDTQYF
>NA|TRBJ2-5|TRBD1|TRBV13
TGTGCCGCAGGGGACAGGGGGCTTCAAGAGACCCAGTACTTC
CAAGDRGLQETQYF
>NA|TRBJ1-3|NA|TRBV30
TGTGCCTGTCGGACAGACGGAAACACCATATATTTT
CACRTDGNTIYF
>NA|TRBJ2-1|NA|TRBV11-2
TGTGCCAGGGGGGGAGCCTACAATGAGCAGTTCTTC
CARGGAYNEQFF
>NA|TRBJ2-7|TRBD2|TRBV5-1
TGCGCCAGCAGCCCGGCAGCGGGAGGGTACGAGCAGTACTTC
CASSPAAGGYEQYF
>once|TRBJ1-2|NA|TRBV2
TGTGCCAGCTGTCCGGGACACATTCCGAGGGGCTACACCTTC
CASCPGHIPRGYTF
>NA|TRBJ1-1|NA|TRBV6-6
TGTGCCAGCAGTTTCCAGGCGGGGGACACTGAAGCTTTCTTT
CASSFQAGDTEAFF
>few|TRBJ2-1|TRBD2|TRBV28
TGTGCCAGCAGTCCTGCGGGGGAGCAATACAATGAGCAGTTCTTC
CASSPAGEQYNEQFF
>NA|TRBJ2-1|TRBD2|TRBV18
TGTGCCAGCTCACCAAGGGGAGGGGCCAATGAGCAGTTCTTC
CASSPRGGANEQFF
>few|TRBJ2-7|TRBD1|TRBV6-6
TGTGCCAGCAGCCCCACCGGGACAGGGAGGCACGAGCAGTACTTC
CASSPTGTGRHEQYF
>NA|TRBJ2-6|TRBD2|TRBV10-3
TGTGCCATCAGTGAGGTAGCGGGGGCAGGGGCCAACGTCCTGACTTTC
CAISEVAGAGANVLTF
>few|TRBJ2-7|TRBD2|TRBV5-1
TGCGCCAGCAGTTTTAGCGGGAGCTACGAGCAGTACTTC
CASSFSGSYEQYF